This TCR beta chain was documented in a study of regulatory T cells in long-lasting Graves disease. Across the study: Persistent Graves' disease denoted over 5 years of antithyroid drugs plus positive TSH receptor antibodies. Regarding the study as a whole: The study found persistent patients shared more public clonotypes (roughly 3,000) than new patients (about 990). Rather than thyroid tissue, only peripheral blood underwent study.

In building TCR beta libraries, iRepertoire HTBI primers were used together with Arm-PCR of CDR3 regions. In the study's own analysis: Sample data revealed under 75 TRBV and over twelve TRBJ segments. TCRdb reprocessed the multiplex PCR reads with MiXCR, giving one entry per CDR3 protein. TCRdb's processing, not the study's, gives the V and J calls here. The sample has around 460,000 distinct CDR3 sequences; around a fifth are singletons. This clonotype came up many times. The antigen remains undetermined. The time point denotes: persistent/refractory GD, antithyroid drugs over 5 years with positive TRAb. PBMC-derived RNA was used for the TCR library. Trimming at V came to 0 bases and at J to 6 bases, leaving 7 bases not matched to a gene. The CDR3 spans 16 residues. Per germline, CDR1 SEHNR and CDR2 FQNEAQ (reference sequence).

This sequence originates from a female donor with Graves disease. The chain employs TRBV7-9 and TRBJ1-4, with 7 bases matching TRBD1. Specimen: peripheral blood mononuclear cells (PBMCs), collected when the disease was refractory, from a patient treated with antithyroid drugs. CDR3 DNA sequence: TGTGCCAGCAGCTTAGCCCAGACAGGGTATCATGAAAAACTGTTTTTT. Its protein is CASSLAQTGYHEKLFF.